The 22 T cell receptor beta chains listed next were all sequenced from one sample in a study of vaccination effects on CD4 cells after COVID-19. No antigens are known for them. Produced via immunoSEQ multiplex PCR; TCRdb's table is partial and in-frame only. The data show about 47,000 clones, with 60% to 85% seen just once and 12% held by the top ten. Having been cultured for less than 13 days, the cells underwent CD4+ T cell isolation. The specimen was CD4+ T cells from PBMCs cultured without peptide, collected before COVID-19 vaccination. Source of these receptors: a human donor who had a prior SARS-CoV-2 infection.

DNA of the CDR3: TGTGCCAGCTCACCCAATCCCGGACAGAGAAACATTCAGTACTTC. Encoded protein: CASSPNPGQRNIQYF. The genes are TRBV18 and TRBJ2-4; weak D call: TRBD1 (6 bases). V shed 3 bases and J shed 6 bases, with 15 bases lying between them. CDR3 length: 15 residues. Germline V CDR1 and CDR2: KGHSH, LQKENI.

The rearrangement links TRBV30 to TRBJ2-1; D assignment may be TRBD1 or TRBD2 (5 bases each). The CDR3 is made up of 17 amino acids. The V end was cut by 2 bases, the J end by 7 bases, with 24 bases between. The germline V gene has CDR1 GTSNPN and CDR2 SVGIG (reference sequence). The CDR3 reads CAWSLYSGGLGRNEQFF. The CDR3 DNA reads as TGTGCCTGGAGTCTGTATTCGGGCGGGTTGGGGCGAAATGAGCAGTTCTTC.

This clone has just a few counts. The chain carries TRBV4-3 and TRBJ1-1; D gene uncertain. The V end lost 3 bases, the J end lost 1 base, and 6 bases lay between the germline ends. The CDR3 extends over 13 amino acids. CDR1 is LGHNA, CDR2 YSLEER, per germline. CDR3 loop: CASSHHGNTEAFF. The CDR3 DNA sequence: TGCGCCAGCAGCCATCACGGGAACACTGAAGCTTTCTTT.

The chain couples TRBV25-1 to TRBJ2-1, with D unclear. Trimming took 3 bases from V and 7 from J, leaving 7 bases between them. The V gene's germline CDR1 is MGHDK and CDR2 SYGVNS. This CDR3 is 12 amino acids long. The CDR3 loop reads CASSDLQNEQFF. CDR3 in DNA: TGTGCCAGCAGTGACCTCCAGAATGAGCAGTTCTTC.

This chain joins TRBV5-1 and TRBJ2-1; D perhaps matches TRBD2 (5 bases). Germline loops: CDR1 SGHRS, CDR2 YFSETQ. CDR3 length: 17 amino acids. Trimming took 2 bases from V and 0 from J, leaving 15 bases between them. The CDR3 here is CASSFPSSGHSYNEQFF. In nucleotides, the CDR3 is TGCGCCAGCAGCTTTCCTTCGAGCGGCCACTCCTACAATGAGCAGTTCTTC.

This clone was counted between two and nine times. The genes are TRBV10-3 and TRBJ1-4, with D maybe TRBD1 (5 bases). Germline V gives CDR1 ENHRY, CDR2 SYGVKD. V was clipped by 4 bases and J by 3 bases, with 12 bases between them. CDR3 length: 15 residues. CDR3 sequence (DNA): TGTGCCATCAGTGTAGCCAGGGAGCCTAATGAAAAACTGTTTTTT. Amino acids: CAISVAREPNEKLFF.

The gene calls are TRBV6-1 and TRBJ2-7; D gene unclear. This CDR3 spans 15 amino acids. Germline V gives CDR1 MNHNS, CDR2 SASEGT. Trimming left V 0 bases short and J 3 bases short, with 12 bases between. CDR3 region: CASSEALAIYYEQYF. In DNA, the CDR3 is TGTGCCAGCAGTGAAGCGCTGGCGATTTACTACGAGCAGTACTTC.

This clone was seen only once. CDR3 amino acids: CASSSFLGSYEQYF. The CDR3 region has the DNA TGTGCCAGTAGTAGTTTCCTGGGGTCCTACGAGCAGTACTTC. J is TRBJ2-7 and V is TRBV19, with D unclear. CDR1 LNHDA and CDR2 SQIVND come from the germline V gene (reference sequence). The CDR3 consists of 14 residues. V was shortened by 4 bases and J by 1 base, with 11 bases between the two germline ends. Combining the CDR3 with reference TRBV19 and TRBJ2-7 gives the whole variable domain DGGITQSPKYLFRKEGQNVTLSCEQNLNHDAMYWYRQDPGQGLRLIYYSQIVNDFQKGDIAEGYSVSREKKESFPLTVTSAQKNPTAFYLCASSSFLGSYEQYFGPGTRLTVT.

This chain joins TRBV19 and TRBJ1-1; possible D gene TRBD1, 5 bases. V shed 6 bases and J shed 2 bases, with 22 bases lying between them. The CDR3 has 17 amino acids. Germline V gene lookup returns CDR1 LNHDA and CDR2 SQIVND (reference sequence). The CDR3 region is CASRRLPGPGGNTEAFF. The DNA for the CDR3 is TGTGCCAGTAGAAGACTTCCGGGACCCGGTGGTAACACTGAAGCTTTCTTT.

This clone has more than one count but fewer than ten. The chain carries TRBV10-3 and TRBJ1-6; D might be TRBD1 (6 bases). CDR3 size: 12 residues. Trimming took 4 bases from V and 11 from J, leaving 9 bases between them. Germline V gives CDR1 ENHRY, CDR2 SYGVKD. In nucleotides, the CDR3 is TGTGCCATCAGTGGGGACATACCACCCCTCCACTTT. Encoded protein: CAISGDIPPLHF.

This chain connects TRBV7-2 to TRBJ2-3; D is uncertain. V shed 2 bases and J shed 0 bases, with 9 bases lying between them. CDR3 length: 15 amino acids. Germline CDR1 reads SGHTA; CDR2 reads FQGNSA. The DNA for the CDR3 is TGTGCCAGCAGCTTATACGGGTCTAGCACAGATACGCAGTATTTT. This translates into CASSLYGSSTDTQYF.

This clone was seen only a few times. The chain has TRBV5-4 and TRBJ2-3, with 8 bases aligning to TRBD2. Germline V gene sequence: CDR1 SGHNT, CDR2 YYREEE (reference sequence). The CDR3 is 14 amino acids. J lost 5 bases, V lost 4 bases, and 6 bases had no gene match. In DNA, the CDR3 is TGTGCCAGCAGCCCCCAGCGGGAGTTAGATACGCAGTATTTT. Translating it yields CASSPQRELDTQYF. Variable domain in full (rest from reference TRBV5-4 and TRBJ2-3): ETGVTQSPTHLIKTRGQQVTLRCSSQSGHNTVSWYQQALGQGPQFIFQYYREEENGRGNFPPRFSGLQFPNYSSELNVNALELDDSALYLCASSPQRELDTQYFGPGTRLTVL.

This sequence joins TRBV18 and TRBJ2-1; either TRBD1 or TRBD2 may fit D (5 bases each). From germline, CDR1 is KGHSH and CDR2 LQKENI. The CDR3 length is 15 residues. Trimming stripped 3 bases from V and 2 bases from J, with 11 bases between. The CDR3 loop is CASSPGANPYNEQFF. DNA of the CDR3: TGTGCCAGCTCACCCGGGGCTAACCCCTACAATGAGCAGTTCTTC.

This clone has only a few counts. This chain connects TRBV13 to TRBJ1-6; D perhaps matches TRBD1 (6 bases). Germline V CDR1 and CDR2: PRHDT, FYEKMQ (reference sequence). The CDR3 runs to 15 residues. V was shortened by 2 bases and J by 2 bases, with 7 bases between the two germline ends. As DNA, the CDR3 is TGTGCCAGCAGCTTACAGGGGACCTATAATTCACCCCTCCACTTT. Translation: CASSLQGTYNSPLHF.

This clone was seen once. This rearrangement joins TRBV15 to TRBJ1-4; 8 bases are a match to TRBD1. Germline values: CDR1 LNHNV, CDR2 YYDKDF (reference sequence). CDR3 length equals 18 residues. J lost 8 bases, V lost 0 bases, and 14 bases had no gene match. CDR3 in amino acids: CATSRDKTRKQGGEKLFF. The CDR3 DNA reads TGTGCCACCAGCAGAGATAAAACCCGAAAACAGGGGGGAGAAAAACTGTTTTTT.

The genes are TRBV5-5 and TRBJ2-3; 11 bases agree with TRBD2. Germline assignment: CDR1 SGHKS and CDR2 YYEKEE (reference sequence). The length of the CDR3 is 16 residues. The ends lost 2 bases at V and 5 bases at J; junction bases unmatched: 7. CDR3 residues: CASSLPTGLAGDTQYF. CDR3 in DNA: TGTGCCAGCAGCTTACCAACCGGACTAGCGGGAGATACGCAGTATTTT.

The J gene is TRBJ1-6, the V gene TRBV5-1; D is uncertain. Germline loops: CDR1 SGHRS, CDR2 YFSETQ. The V and J ends lost 5 bases and 8 bases respectively, with 14 bases between them. The CDR3 is 14 residues long. CDR3 in amino acids: CASRVAQTDSPLHF. In DNA, the CDR3 is TGCGCCAGCAGAGTGGCACAGACCGATTCACCCCTCCACTTT.

CDR3 nucleotide sequence: TGTGCCAGCAGACTTGACAGGTGGCATGGCTACACCTTC. Its protein is CASRLDRWHGYTF. The chain combines TRBV6-5 with TRBJ1-2; D may be TRBD1 (6 bases). The CDR3 length is 13 residues. Germline V lookup: CDR1 MNHEY, CDR2 SVGAGI. V lost 6 bases and J 6 bases, leaving 14 bases between the germline ends.

The chain carries TRBV11-3 and TRBJ2-7; the D is unclear. The germline CDR1 and CDR2 sequences are SGHNT and YENEEA. This CDR3 spans 13 amino acids. With 4 bases removed from V and 1 base from J, the gap between germline ends came to 8 bases. CDR3 loop: CASSSSGSYEQYF. CDR3 in DNA: TGTGCCAGCAGCTCTTCAGGATCCTACGAGCAGTACTTC.

The rearrangement uses TRBV6-6 and TRBJ1-2; D unclear. The CDR3 covers 16 residues. Trimming shortened V by 6 bases and J by 1 base, and 18 bases separated the two germline ends. Germline V CDR1 and CDR2: MNHNY, SVGAGI (reference sequence). The CDR3 loop is CASRKKLIEDNYGYTF. DNA for the CDR3: TGTGCCAGCAGGAAAAAGTTAATTGAGGATAACTATGGCTACACCTTC.

The J gene is TRBJ1-2, the V gene TRBV10-3; no definite D call. Germline CDR1 and CDR2: ENHRY and SYGVKD. This CDR3 has 15 residues. Trimming took 0 bases from V and 10 from J, leaving 18 bases between them. The CDR3 region is CAISESRVGSLPYTF. CDR3 coding DNA: TGTGCCATCAGTGAGTCGAGGGTAGGGTCCTTACCCTACACCTTC.

The rearrangement links TRBV5-4 to TRBJ2-1; 7 bases fit TRBD2. V lost 5 bases to trimming and J lost 9 bases; unmatched junction nucleotides: 8. CDR3 length: 13 amino acids. Germline CDR1 is SGHNT and CDR2 is YYREEE (reference sequence). The CDR3 bases are TGTGCCAGCAGGCTACTAGAGCGGGGTGAGCAGTTCTTC. Translated: CASRLLERGEQFF. The whole variable domain, filled in from reference TRBV5-4 and TRBJ2-1, reads ETGVTQSPTHLIKTRGQQVTLRCSSQSGHNTVSWYQQALGQGPQFIFQYYREEENGRGNFPPRFSGLQFPNYSSELNVNALELDDSALYLCASRLLERGEQFFGPGTRLTVL.